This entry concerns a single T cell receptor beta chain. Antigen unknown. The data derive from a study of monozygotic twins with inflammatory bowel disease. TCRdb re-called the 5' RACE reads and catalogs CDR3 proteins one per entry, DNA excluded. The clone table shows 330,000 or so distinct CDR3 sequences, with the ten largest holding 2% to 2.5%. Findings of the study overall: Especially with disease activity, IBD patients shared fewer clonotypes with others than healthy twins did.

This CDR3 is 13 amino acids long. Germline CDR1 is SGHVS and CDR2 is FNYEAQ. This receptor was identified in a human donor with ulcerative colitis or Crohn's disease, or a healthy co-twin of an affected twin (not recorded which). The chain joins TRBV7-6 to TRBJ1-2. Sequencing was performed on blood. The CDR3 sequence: CAVSRPSNYGYTF.